The next 24 T cell receptor beta chains were all read from a single sample in a study of T cell responses to AZD1222 COVID-19 vaccine. Method: immunoSEQ multiplex PCR; TCRdb's copy keeps in-frame clones and lacks some. The sample records about 120,000 clones, 91% being singletons. The sequencing used peripheral blood, collected on day 0 of AZD1222 vaccination. Every receptor here comes from an adult in good health.

The V and J genes are TRBV19 and TRBJ2-7; D may be TRBD1 or TRBD2 (5 bases each). The germline V and J ends were trimmed by 7 bases and 1 base, with 17 bases remaining between them. The CDR3 has 15 residues. Looked up from germline, CDR1 is LNHDA and CDR2 is SQIVND (reference sequence). CDR3 sequence reads: CASTLRPGPSYEQYF. In DNA, the CDR3 is TGTGCCAGTACCCTTAGACCGGGGCCGTCCTACGAGCAGTACTTC.

The chain is built from TRBV2 and TRBJ2-5, with 10 positions matching TRBD1. This CDR3 spans 15 amino acids. The trim removed 5 bases at V and 5 bases at J, leaving 8 bases unmatched. The germline gives CDR1 SNHLY, CDR2 FYNNEI. The CDR3 sequence: CASSLEGQGIETQYF. Written as DNA, the CDR3 is TGTGCCAGCAGTTTAGAGGGACAGGGGATTGAGACCCAGTACTTC. Using reference TRBV2 and TRBJ2-5 for the parts outside the CDR3, the full variable domain is EPEVTQTPSHQVTQMGQEVILRCVPISNHLYFYWYRQILGQKVEFLVSFYNNEISEKSEIFDDQFSVERPDGSNFTLKIRSTKLEDSAMYFCASSLEGQGIETQYFGPGTRLLVL.

This chain uses TRBV15 with TRBJ2-3; 9 bases fit TRBD2. The V gene end was trimmed by 2 bases and the J gene end by 5 bases; junction bases not matched to a gene: 8. The CDR3 runs 16 residues. Germline assignment: CDR1 LNHNV and CDR2 YYDKDF (reference sequence). CDR3 sequence (DNA): TGTGCCACCAGCAGATGGGGGCGGGAGGGTTTAGATACGCAGTATTTT. Its translation: CATSRWGREGLDTQYF. The full variable domain, completed using reference TRBV15 and TRBJ2-3, is DAMVIQNPRYQVTQFGKPVTLSCSQTLNHNVMYWYQQKSSQAPKLLFHYYDKDFNNEADTPDNFQSRRPNTSFCFLDIRSPGLGDTAMYLCATSRWGREGLDTQYFGPGTRLTVL.

The chain combines TRBV6-5 with TRBJ2-7; 9 bases match TRBD1. The CDR3 totals 15 residues. Trimming took 7 bases from V and 3 from J; bases not matched to a gene: 10. Germline assignment: CDR1 MNHEY and CDR2 SVGAGI. The CDR3 DNA is TGTGCCAGCACTCCAGGGCGGACAGGGGTCTACGAGCAGTACTTC. Protein sequence: CASTPGRTGVYEQYF.

The V and J genes are TRBV5-1 and TRBJ2-1; D may be TRBD1 (5 bases). Germline V CDR1 and CDR2: SGHRS, YFSETQ. CDR3 size: 16 residues. Trimming pared 2 bases from V and 6 bases from J, leaving 18 bases between. The CDR3 sequence is CASSLDGQGSINEQFF. The DNA of the CDR3 is TGCGCCAGCAGCTTAGATGGGCAGGGCAGCATCAATGAGCAGTTCTTC.

The J gene is TRBJ2-3, the V gene TRBV27, with 7 bases lining up with TRBD2. The J segment lost 0 bases and the V segment lost 6 bases, leaving 15 bases of the junction unmatched. The CDR3 loop spans 18 amino acids. Germline V gene data show CDR1 as MNHEY and CDR2 as SMNVEV (reference sequence). In DNA form, the CDR3 reads TGTGCCAGCAGAATTAGCGGGCCTTACCGATCTAGCACAGATACGCAGTATTTT. Residues: CASRISGPYRSSTDTQYF.

This clone has a single count. This rearrangement joins TRBV6-1 to TRBJ2-4, with 7 bases fitting TRBD1. With V trimmed by 1 base and J by 6 bases, 9 bases remained unmatched. Germline V gives CDR1 MNHNS, CDR2 SASEGT. This CDR3 spans 16 amino acids. This chain's CDR3 is CASSEVNRGQINIQYF. The CDR3 bases are TGTGCCAGCAGTGAAGTTAACAGGGGACAAATAAACATTCAGTACTTC.

V gene TRBV9 combines with J gene TRBJ1-1; D gene ambiguous. Germline CDR1 is SGDLS and CDR2 is YYNGEE. This CDR3 region has 15 residues. The V end was cut by 0 bases, the J end by 1 base, with 10 bases between. The CDR3 sequence: CASSVGSRGNTEAFF. The CDR3 DNA is TGTGCCAGCAGCGTAGGGTCGAGAGGGAACACTGAAGCTTTCTTT.

This clone is medium-sized by share. This chain joins TRBV12-3 or TRBV12-4 and TRBJ1-1; D not resolved. This CDR3 is built from 12 residues. Trimming shortened V by 3 bases and J by 3 bases, and 5 bases separated the two germline ends. This CDR3 reads CASSFWYTEAFF. Written as DNA, the CDR3 is TGTGCCAGCAGTTTCTGGTACACTGAAGCTTTCTTT.

The V call is TRBV5-8, the J call TRBJ2-7; the D gene could be TRBD1 or TRBD2 (5 bases each). This CDR3 spans 15 amino acids. CDR1 is SGHTS, CDR2 YDEGEE, per germline. The V gene lost 2 bases and the J gene lost 0 bases, with 12 bases spanning the gap. The CDR3 region has the DNA TGTGCCAGCAGCTTTGAGGGGCAAAACTCCTACGAGCAGTACTTC. It codes for CASSFEGQNSYEQYF.

The V and J genes are TRBV9 and TRBJ2-3; D perhaps matches TRBD1 (5 bases). Germline-derived CDR1 and CDR2 are SGDLS and YYNGEE. This CDR3 is 16 amino acids long. V lost 0 bases and J lost 6, with 17 bases in between. The CDR3 protein is CASSVALGVGADTQYF. In nucleotides, the CDR3 is TGTGCCAGCAGCGTAGCTCTAGGAGTAGGGGCGGATACGCAGTATTTT.

V usage is TRBV18 and J usage is TRBJ1-4; 7 bases match TRBD1. V dropped 3 bases and J dropped 5; count of bases not matched to a gene: 3. Germline loops: CDR1 KGHSH, CDR2 LQKENI. CDR3 length: 14 amino acids. The CDR3 bases are TGTGCCAGCTCACCGGACAGGCAGAATGAAAAACTGTTTTTT. It yields the protein CASSPDRQNEKLFF.

The chain recombines TRBV4-3 with TRBJ1-2; D is uncertain. Germline loops: CDR1 LGHNA, CDR2 YSLEER. Between the trimmed V and J ends, which lost 5 bases and 5 bases, there was a span of 18 bases. The CDR3 spans 15 residues. The CDR3 DNA follows: TGCGCCAGCAGCTCTACGAACCGTAAGAGGTATGGCTACACCTTC. It yields the protein CASSSTNRKRYGYTF.

The sample holds one count of this clone. The DNA for the CDR3 is TGCAGCGTCGTGGGAGACTACTCCAAGGATGAAGCTTTCTTT. Encoded protein: CSVVGDYSKDEAFF. The J gene is TRBJ1-1, the V gene TRBV29-1; D is uncertain. Germline CDR1 is SQVTM and CDR2 is ANQGSEA. The V end lost 6 bases, the J end lost 7 bases, and 21 bases lay between the germline ends. CDR3 size: 14 residues.

This clone was recorded only once. The rearrangement links TRBV3-1 (or the pseudogene TRBV3-2) to TRBJ1-6; D may be TRBD1 (5 bases). The CDR3 totals 14 residues. The V end was cut by 0 bases, the J end by 10 bases, with 10 bases between. CDR1 and CDR2 (germline): LGHDT, YNNKEL (reference sequence). CDR3 in DNA: TGTGCCAGCAGCCAAGAGGGGGGATTCTCACCCCTCCACTTT. The encoded protein is CASSQEGGFSPLHF.

This rearrangement joins TRBV10-3 to TRBJ2-5; possibly TRBD2 for D (5 bases). Per germline, CDR1 ENHRY and CDR2 SYGVKD. V lost 3 bases and J lost 3, with 11 bases in between. The CDR3 runs 14 residues. CDR3 sequence: CAISDWRREETQYF. The CDR3 DNA sequence: TGTGCCATCAGTGATTGGAGGAGAGAAGAGACCCAGTACTTC.

The V gene is TRBV28, the J gene TRBJ2-1; possibly TRBD2 for D (6 bases). Trimming stripped 4 bases from V and 0 bases from J, with 16 bases between. This CDR3 region has 17 residues. Per the germline V gene, CDR1 is MDHEN and CDR2 is SYDVKM. CDR3 sequence (DNA): TGTGCCAGCAGTTGGCCTCTCCGGGAGAGCTCCTACAATGAGCAGTTCTTC. Translation gives CASSWPLRESSYNEQFF. Drawing the rest from reference TRBV28 and TRBJ2-1, the complete variable domain is DVKVTQSSRYLVKRTGEKVFLECVQDMDHENMFWYRQDPGLGLRLIYFSYDVKMKEKGDIPEGYSVSREKKERFSLILESASTNQTSMYLCASSWPLRESSYNEQFFGPGTRLTVL.

CDR3 sequence (DNA): TGTGCCAGCAGGCCGGGACTAGCGGCCGGGGAGCTGTTTTTT. Translated: CASRPGLAAGELFF. The gene calls are TRBV6-5 and TRBJ2-2, with 11 bases lining up with TRBD2. The CDR3 runs 14 residues. Germline V CDR1 and CDR2: MNHEY, SVGAGI. Trimming took 6 bases from V and 6 from J; bases not matched to a gene: 3.

This chain joins TRBV7-9 and TRBJ1-2; D gene ambiguous. Trimming stripped 1 base from V and 3 bases from J, with 6 bases between. In germline, CDR1 is SEHNR, CDR2 FQNEAQ (reference sequence). This CDR3 comprises 13 residues. This chain's CDR3 is CASSLGADYGYTF. CDR3 bases: TGTGCCAGCAGCTTAGGGGCAGACTATGGCTACACCTTC.

The chain links TRBV6-2 or TRBV6-3 to TRBJ2-3, with TRBD1 identical over 7 bases. V shed 8 bases and J 4 bases; nucleotides not matched to a gene: 3. Germline V gene data show CDR1 as MNHEY and CDR2 as SVGEGT. The CDR3 extends over 12 amino acids. The chain's CDR3 is CASGQGADTQYF. In DNA form, the CDR3 reads TGTGCCAGCGGCCAGGGGGCAGATACGCAGTATTTT.

The V and J genes are TRBV4-3 and TRBJ1-4; D possibly corresponds to TRBD1 (6 bases). The CDR3 runs 17 residues. With 4 bases removed from V and 5 bases from J, the gap between germline ends came to 20 bases. Germline V gene sequence: CDR1 LGHNA, CDR2 YSLEER. CDR3 residues: CASSLTGPARGNEKLFF. The DNA for the CDR3 is TGCGCCAGCAGCCTAACCGGGCCCGCCAGGGGCAATGAAAAACTGTTTTTT.

The chain couples TRBV18 to TRBJ2-7, with D perhaps matching TRBD1 or TRBD2 (5 bases each). Germline values: CDR1 KGHSH, CDR2 LQKENI. Trimming shortened V by 3 bases and J by 2 bases, and 20 bases separated the two germline ends. The CDR3 consists of 17 residues. The CDR3: CASSPLPGADRAYEQYF. The CDR3 DNA sequence: TGTGCCAGCTCACCCCTCCCCGGGGCAGACCGGGCCTACGAGCAGTACTTC.

This CDR3 reads CASSPVTDTQYF. CDR3 nucleotide sequence: TGTGCCAGCAGCCCCGTCACAGATACGCAGTATTTT. The chain is built from TRBV7-9 and TRBJ2-3; no clear D gene. CDR3 length: 12 amino acids. The V end lost 5 bases, the J end lost 2 bases, and 5 bases lay between the germline ends. Germline V gene lookup returns CDR1 SEHNR and CDR2 FQNEAQ (reference sequence).

The chain has TRBV6-5 and TRBJ1-1; D unclear. CDR1 is MNHEY, CDR2 SVGAGI, per germline. This CDR3 spans 14 amino acids. The V and J ends lost 3 bases and 1 base respectively, with 9 bases between them. CDR3: CASSYSKGNTEAFF. The CDR3 DNA follows: TGTGCCAGCAGTTATAGTAAGGGGAACACTGAAGCTTTCTTT.